This T cell receptor (beta chain) was sequenced in a study of T cells in localized non-small cell lung cancer. TCRdb's table, derived via immunoSEQ multiplex PCR, lists solely in-frame clones and lacks some. The data contain about 43,000 clones, 90% to 95% of them seen just once; the ten biggest clones take up under 12%. General study points: Appearances in adjacent lung were noted for a median approximately 50 of the top 100 tumor clones. Since sequencing was restricted to only one region of the tumor, intratumor heterogeneity remains a possibility.

Worth noting for this clone: Its antigen is undetermined.

V gave up 6 bases and J gave up 3 bases, with 16 bases separating them. The CDR3 contains 15 residues. The germline V gene encodes CDR1 MDHEN and CDR2 SYDVKM. The specimen was PBMCs, collected before any cancer treatment. This chain links TRBV28 with TRBJ2-3, with D tentatively TRBD2 (6 bases). This clonotype was sampled from a woman aged 35 to 69 with stage II lung adenocarcinoma. CDR3 residues: CASSPPLAQTDTQYF. CDR3 DNA: TGTGCCAGCAGCCCACCGCTAGCGCAGACAGATACGCAGTATTTT.